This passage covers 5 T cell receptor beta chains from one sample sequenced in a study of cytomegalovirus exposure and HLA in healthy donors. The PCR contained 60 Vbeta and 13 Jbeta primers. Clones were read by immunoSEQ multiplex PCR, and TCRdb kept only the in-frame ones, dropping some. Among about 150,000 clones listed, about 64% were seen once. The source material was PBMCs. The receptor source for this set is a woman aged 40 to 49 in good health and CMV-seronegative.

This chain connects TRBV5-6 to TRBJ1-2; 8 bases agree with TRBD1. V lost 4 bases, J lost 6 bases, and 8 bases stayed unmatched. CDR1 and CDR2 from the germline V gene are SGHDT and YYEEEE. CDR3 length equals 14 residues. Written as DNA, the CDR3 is TGTGCCAGCAGCATGAAGGACAGGGTAAATGGCTACACCTTC. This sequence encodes CASSMKDRVNGYTF.

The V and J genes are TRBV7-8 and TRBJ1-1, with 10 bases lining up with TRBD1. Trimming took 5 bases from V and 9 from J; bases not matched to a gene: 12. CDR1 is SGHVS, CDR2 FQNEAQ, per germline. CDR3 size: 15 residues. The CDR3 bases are TGTGCCAGCAGCGTAAAATCCGGGACAGGGGAGAAAGCTTTCTTT. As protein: CASSVKSGTGEKAFF.

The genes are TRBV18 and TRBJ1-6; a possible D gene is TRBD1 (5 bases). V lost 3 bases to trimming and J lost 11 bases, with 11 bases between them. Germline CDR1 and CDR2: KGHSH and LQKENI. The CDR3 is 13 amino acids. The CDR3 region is CASSPPGGTPLHF. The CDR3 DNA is TGTGCCAGCTCACCCCCGGGGGGGACACCCCTCCACTTT.

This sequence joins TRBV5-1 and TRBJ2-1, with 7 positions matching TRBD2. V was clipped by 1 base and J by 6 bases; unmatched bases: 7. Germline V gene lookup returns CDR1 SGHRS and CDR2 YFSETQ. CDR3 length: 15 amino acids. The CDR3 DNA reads TGCGCCAGCAGCTTGATCGAGCGGGGAGGCAATGAGCAGTTCTTC. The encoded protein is CASSLIERGGNEQFF.

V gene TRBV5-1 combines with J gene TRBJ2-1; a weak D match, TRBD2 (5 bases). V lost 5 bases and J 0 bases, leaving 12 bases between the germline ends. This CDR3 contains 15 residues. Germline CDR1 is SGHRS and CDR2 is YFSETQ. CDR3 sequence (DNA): TGCGCCAGCAGTGGTGGAGGATCCTCCTACAATGAGCAGTTCTTC. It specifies CASSGGGSSYNEQFF.